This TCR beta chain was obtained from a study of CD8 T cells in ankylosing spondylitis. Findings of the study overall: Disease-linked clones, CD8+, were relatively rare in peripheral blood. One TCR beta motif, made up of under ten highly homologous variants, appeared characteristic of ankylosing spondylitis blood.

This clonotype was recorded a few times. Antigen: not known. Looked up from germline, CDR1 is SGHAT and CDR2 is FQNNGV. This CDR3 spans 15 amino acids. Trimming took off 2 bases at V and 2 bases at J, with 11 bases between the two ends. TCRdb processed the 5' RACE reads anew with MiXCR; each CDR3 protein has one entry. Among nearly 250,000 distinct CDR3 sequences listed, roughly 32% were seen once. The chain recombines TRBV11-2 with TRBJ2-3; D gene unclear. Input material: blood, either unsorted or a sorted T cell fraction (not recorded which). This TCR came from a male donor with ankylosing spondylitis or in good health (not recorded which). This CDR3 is CASSLIGQTTDTQYF. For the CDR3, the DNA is TGTGCCAGCAGCTTAATAGGGCAAACCACAGATACGCAGTATTTT.